This T cell receptor beta chain appears in the sequencing data of a study of T cells in Graves' hyperthyroidism and ophthalmopathy (dated by TCRdb to the late 2010s). About the study as a whole: Peripheral blood samples were taken at the time of initial diagnosis, prior to any treatment. Once sampling was done, hyperthyroidism patients were given methimazole at a starting dose of 30 mg daily, whereas ophthalmopathy patients were given high-dose intravenous methylprednisolone. In addition, the study compared T-cell repertoires in thyroid tissue and in blood from five or six Graves' hyperthyroidism patients. TCR Vbeta CDR3 sequencing of some 140 peripheral blood samples (around 45 ophthalmopathy, over 70 hyperthyroidism and roughly 17 progressor patients) is reported in the paper. An independent validation cohort of 18 to 20 hyperthyroidism patients and approximately 17 patients who later progressed to ophthalmopathy tested prospective prediction of ophthalmopathy. The approximately 95 discovery patients were divided at random into training and test sets in a 7:3 ratio. To identify distinguishing TCR V-J signatures, a discovery cohort of 90 to 100 patients was used, comprising some 45 with Graves' ophthalmopathy and some 60 with stable Graves' hyperthyroidism. The study at large found these results: A 13 V-J signature model separated ophthalmopathy from stable hyperthyroidism, with approximately 87% sensitivity and 81.08% specificity in cross-validation and 80%/75% in testing. During validation, the model predicted progression to ophthalmopathy a median of approximately 6.5 months ahead of onset, with almost 71% sensitivity and roughly 72% specificity. Sample size was not statistically predetermined, and investigators were not blinded to group allocation. Most expanded thyroid clonotypes (frequency above 0.001) were also detected in blood, suggesting blood repertoires may reflect thyroid immune responses.

For this clonotype: Its antigen is currently not known. Base qualities are not at hand, and no much larger clone is one base apart.

In the ophthalmopathy patients, disease was moderately to severely active, with a Clinical Activity Score of 3 or more, a NOSPECS grade of 4 or more, and a duration of less than 3 months. Exclusion was applied to patients with uncontrolled infections, other autoimmune diseases, pregnancy or lactation. Diagnoses were based on clinical symptoms, serum thyroxine and TRAb, thyroid ultrasound and orbital computed tomography. PBMCs were separated from roughly 10 ml of fresh peripheral blood using Ficoll-Paque density gradient centrifugation. Total RNA was extracted using Trizol reagent, and RNA quality was assessed on an Agilent 2100 Bioanalyzer. Between the V and J ends, shortened by 7 bases and 4 bases respectively, the junction contains 13 bases. The CDR3 numbers 13 residues from cysteine through phenylalanine. The entry retains the CDR3 DNA only, 39 bases that are in frame from base 1. Looking up the germline V gene yields CDR1 SNHLY and CDR2 FYNNEI.

The TCR beta CDR3 regions were amplified from RNA transcripts. A first-round RT-PCR of the TCR CDR3 used the HTBI primer set with the Qiagen OneStep RT-PCR kit. Libraries were constructed in a second round of multiplex PCR, after which size selection and purification were carried out. Libraries were sequenced paired-end with 100 bp reads on an Illumina HiSeq2000. From the authors' description of their analysis: SOAPnuke was used to process the raw data, removing reads that contained adapters or uncalled bases, had a mean Phred below 15, or lacked an exact match to the constant primer or identifier. COPE v1.2.5 was used to merge high-quality paired reads, and clonotypes were defined as unique nucleotide sequences. Clonotypes were aligned to IMGT TRBV, TRBD and TRBJ reference segments using MiTCR v1.1. The analysis included only V-J combinations with a frequency above 0.0001, which together covered 98% to 99.2% of the repertoires. A TCS score was defined as the ratio between F50 (clonal expansion) and ExV (chaos), using BLOSUM62-based TCRdist between CDR3 peptides within each V-J. Welch's t-statistics and random forest reduced around 510 V-J features to roughly 13, which were used in a naive Bayes classifier (R e1071). TCRdb itself trimmed the public reads at Q25 with fastp, ran MiXCR and retained productive beta chains. CDR3 protein duplicates are merged, each entry listing the most common genes and DNA. TCRdb, not the authors, supplied the V and J calls. Present in this sample are over 300,000 distinct CDR3 sequences, roughly 15% of which were seen just once. Together, the top ten hold approximately 35% of the sample.

This sequence uses TRBV2 and TRBJ2-5; TRBD1 is a weak D gene call, 5 bases matching. Source material: blood. This sequence originates from a woman between 40 and 50 years old with Graves' ophthalmopathy. The encoded CDR3 is CASNRQTGETQYF. At the DNA level, the sequence is TGTGCCAGCAACCGACAGACTGGAGAGACCCAGTACTTC.